The 29 T cell receptor beta chains presented below share a single source sample, sequenced in a study of response to subunit inactivated influenza vaccine. In TCRdb, the RT-PCR reads were re-called with MiXCR into one record per CDR3 protein. The table lists 150,000 to 200,000 distinct CDR3 sequences, 10% to 15% of them singletons, with about 29% in the top ten. The sample was also reused in another study, on T cells expressing NK-cell markers. This second study says: The cDNA for TCR beta came from 5'RACE template switching with UMIs.

Material: CD8+ T cells sorted from PBMCs, obtained 12 days after vaccination. The origin of the receptors is a man over 45 who received an inactivated influenza vaccine.

The J gene is TRBJ1-3, the V gene TRBV4-3, with D perhaps matching TRBD1 (5 bases). The germline gives CDR1 LGHNA, CDR2 YSLEER. The CDR3 runs 16 residues. Trimming shortened V by 0 bases and J by 2 bases, and 11 bases separated the two germline ends. CDR3 loop: CASSQDVAGTGNTIYF. In DNA form, the CDR3 reads TGCGCCAGCAGCCAAGATGTTGCAGGGACTGGAAACACCATATATTTT.

The V call is TRBV12-3 or TRBV12-4, the J call TRBJ2-6; TRBD1 matches at 7 bases. There are 16 residues in the CDR3. The trim removed 5 bases at V and 3 bases at J, leaving 7 bases unmatched. The DNA of the CDR3 is TGTGCCAGCAGTAAGGGACAGAACTTTGGGGCCAACGTCCTGACTTTC. Translated: CASSKGQNFGANVLTF.

As for this clonotype: Sequence at one end of the junction differs from germline and may be a read error. This chain joins TRBV7-9 and TRBJ2-7; TRBD1 aligns across 9 bases. Per germline, CDR1 SEHNR and CDR2 FQNEAQ (reference sequence). There are 17 residues in the CDR3. CDR3 sequence reads: CTSSPRSGTGSLVEQYF. CDR3 sequence (DNA): TGTACCAGCAGCCCCCGGTCGGGGACAGGGAGTTTGGTGGAGCAGTACTTC.

This clonotype was detected only a few times. V and J are TRBV4-3 and TRBJ2-3, with D unclear. CDR3 length equals 16 residues. V gave up 1 base and J gave up 2 bases, with 13 bases separating them. Per germline, CDR1 LGHNA and CDR2 YSLEER. This CDR3 is CASSQVLELATDTQYF. The DNA for the CDR3 is TGCGCCAGCAGCCAAGTCTTAGAGCTGGCCACAGATACGCAGTATTTT.

The chain joins TRBV6-1 to TRBJ2-1; D is unresolved. Germline V lookup: CDR1 MNHNS, CDR2 SASEGT. The CDR3 covers 16 residues. The ends were cut back, 6 bases at V and 3 bases at J, with 18 bases in the middle. The CDR3 DNA is TGTGCCAGCAGCCAAAGAGACGGAGATTACTACAATGAGCAGTTCTTC. Its protein is CASSQRDGDYYNEQFF.

This clonotype has more than one count but fewer than ten. This chain joins TRBV7-9 and TRBJ2-3; D remains unclear. CDR1 is SEHNR, CDR2 FQNEAQ, per germline (reference sequence). The CDR3 length is 11 residues. V was cut by 1 base and J by 8 bases, with 4 bases left in between. For the CDR3, the DNA is TGTGCCAGCAGCTTAGGTCCTACGCAGTATTTT. This gives the protein CASSLGPTQYF.

The chain links TRBV20-1 to TRBJ1-1; D not certain. In germline, CDR1 is DFQATT, CDR2 SNEGSKA (reference sequence). The CDR3 sequence is 13 residues long. Between the trimmed V and J ends, which lost 1 base and 2 bases, there was a span of 8 bases. The CDR3 DNA reads TGCAGTGCTAGAGCCGACACCAACACTGAAGCTTTCTTT. Its translation: CSARADTNTEAFF.

This rearrangement joins TRBV25-1 to TRBJ2-1, with no clear D. CDR3 length: 16 residues. V lost 3 bases and J lost 3, with 15 bases in between. From germline, CDR1 is MGHDK and CDR2 SYGVNS. The CDR3 DNA reads as TGTGCCAGCAGTGAGTTTGGGGAACCAAACTACAATGAGCAGTTCTTC. Its protein product is CASSEFGEPNYNEQFF.

V is TRBV12-3 or TRBV12-4 and J is TRBJ1-5, with TRBD1 as a possible D gene (5 bases). The CDR3 spans 16 residues. V dropped 3 bases and J dropped 9 bases, with 21 bases sitting between them. Here the CDR3 DNA reads TGTGCCAGCAGTTTTGGATCAGGGACGGGCTATCTGCCCCAGCATTTT. This codes for CASSFGSGTGYLPQHF.

This chain joins TRBV3-1 and TRBJ2-5; 8 bases align to TRBD2. V gave up 1 base and J gave up 4 bases; unmatched junction bases: 14. CDR3 size: 18 residues. Germline V CDR1 and CDR2: LGHDT, YNNKEL (reference sequence). CDR3 DNA: TGTGCCAGCAGCCAAGGGATGGCTTACGGGGGGGCCGTAGAGACCCAGTACTTC. Its translation is CASSQGMAYGGAVETQYF.

This clonotype was observed at least ten times. This chain links TRBV5-6 with TRBJ2-2; D gene unclear. CDR1 is SGHDT and CDR2 is YYEEEE in the germline V gene. Between the trimmed V and J ends, which lost 4 bases and 4 bases, there was a span of 8 bases. The CDR3 has 13 residues. CDR3 DNA: TGTGCCAGCAGCCCTACACTCACCGGGGAGCTGTTTTTT. It encodes CASSPTLTGELFF.

The J gene is TRBJ2-5, the V gene TRBV28; D unclear. This CDR3 has 13 residues. The ends were cut back, 6 bases at V and 4 bases at J, with 12 bases in the middle. Germline V lookup: CDR1 MDHEN, CDR2 SYDVKM. This CDR3 is CASSLGLTETQYF. DNA of the CDR3: TGTGCCAGCAGCCTAGGTTTGACAGAGACCCAGTACTTC.

This clonotype was observed a few times. In DNA, the CDR3 is TGTGCCAGCAGTGAATCGCTAACAGGGACAGACCTCAAACAACTATCCTACGAGCAGTACTTC. Its protein product is CASSESLTGTDLKQLSYEQYF. The chain links TRBV25-1 to TRBJ2-7; 7 nucleotides agree with TRBD1. The CDR3 consists of 21 residues. Trimming at V came to 1 base and at J to 1 base, leaving 22 bases not matched to a gene. Germline lookup yields CDR1 MGHDK and CDR2 SYGVNS.

This chain joins TRBV6-1 and TRBJ1-1, with D tentatively TRBD1 (5 bases). Germline CDR1 reads MNHNS; CDR2 reads SASEGT. The CDR3 covers 14 residues. With 8 bases removed from V and 4 bases from J, the gap between germline ends came to 17 bases. The CDR3 DNA reads TGTGCCAGCGGTAGGGGACGGGACCGCACTGAAGCTTTCTTT. This sequence encodes CASGRGRDRTEAFF.

This clonotype was observed a handful of times. The rearrangement links TRBV29-1 to TRBJ2-7; 7 positions match TRBD1. V trimming: 2 bases; J trimming: 0 bases; junction bases outside the gene matches: 4. Germline V gives CDR1 SQVTM, CDR2 ANQGSEA. The CDR3 is 14 amino acids. The CDR3 loop reads CSVESTGSSYEQYF. The CDR3 DNA is TGCAGCGTTGAATCGACAGGGAGCTCCTACGAGCAGTACTTC.

The CDR3 DNA sequence: TGTGCCTGGAGTGGGGCTGGGCAGCTGGGCCACTACAATGAGCAGTTCTTC. Encoded protein: CAWSGAGQLGHYNEQFF. The gene calls are TRBV30 and TRBJ2-1; no definite D call. Germline V gene data show CDR1 as GTSNPN and CDR2 as SVGIG (reference sequence). The CDR3 contains 17 residues. Trimming pared 1 base from V and 3 bases from J, leaving 19 bases between.

The rearrangement links TRBV2 to TRBJ2-2; TRBD1 is a possible D gene (6 bases). Germline values: CDR1 SNHLY, CDR2 FYNNEI. The CDR3 sequence is 15 residues long. Trimming removed 6 bases at V and 1 base at J, with 12 bases between. The CDR3: CASRNNRENTGELFF. The CDR3 nucleotides are TGTGCCAGCAGAAACAACAGGGAGAACACCGGGGAGCTGTTTTTT.

The CDR3 here is CASSYDGQYNEQFF. The CDR3, as DNA: TGCGCCAGCAGTTATGATGGGCAATACAATGAGCAGTTCTTC. V is TRBV5-1 and J is TRBJ2-1; D is undetermined. The V end was cut by 5 bases, the J end by 4 bases, with 13 bases between. The CDR3 contains 14 residues. Per germline, CDR1 SGHRS and CDR2 YFSETQ.

A few counts support this clonotype. The rearrangement uses TRBV5-1 and TRBJ2-1; 12 bases align to TRBD2. There are 17 residues in the CDR3. Trimming cost V 1 base and J 3 bases; bases outside gene matches: 5. Germline assignment: CDR1 SGHRS and CDR2 YFSETQ. In nucleotides, the CDR3 is TGCGCCAGCAGCTTGTCTAGCGGGAGGGAATACTACAATGAGCAGTTCTTC. Its translation is CASSLSSGREYYNEQFF.

This clonotype appeared a few times. V is TRBV27 and J is TRBJ2-7, with TRBD1 matching 7 bases. V lost 3 bases to trimming and J lost 7 bases; unmatched junction nucleotides: 9. The V gene's germline CDR1 is MNHEY and CDR2 SMNVEV (reference sequence). This CDR3 is built from 14 residues. The CDR3 bases are TGTGCCAGCAGTTTCGACAGGGTGGGCGGGGAGCAGTACTTC. Translating gives CASSFDRVGGEQYF.

This clonotype has just a few counts. The rearrangement joins TRBV7-2 to TRBJ2-7; TRBD1 agrees at 8 bases. CDR1 and CDR2 (germline): SGHTA, FQGNSA. Trimming at V came to 3 bases and at J to 3 bases, leaving 7 bases not matched to a gene. The CDR3 is 15 residues long. The CDR3 spells CASSLPGTGYYEQYF. DNA of the CDR3: TGTGCCAGCAGCTTGCCCGGGACAGGTTACTACGAGCAGTACTTC.

V and J are TRBV9 and TRBJ2-2, with 7 nucleotides matching TRBD1. This CDR3 comprises 14 residues. Germline V gene lookup returns CDR1 SGDLS and CDR2 YYNGEE. Losses at the gene ends were 0 bases for V and 6 bases for J; bases not matched to a gene: 2. The CDR3 protein is CASSVATGAGELFF. The CDR3 DNA follows: TGTGCCAGCAGCGTAGCTACAGGGGCCGGGGAGCTGTTTTTT.

The chain recombines TRBV6-1 with TRBJ2-7, with D possibly matching TRBD1 (6 bases). The CDR3 has 14 amino acids. CDR1 is MNHNS and CDR2 is SASEGT in the germline V gene. Trimming took off 5 bases at V and 3 bases at J, with 14 bases between the two ends. The CDR3 DNA reads TGTGCCAGCAGTACATCCGGGACAAACTACGAGCAGTACTTC. It specifies CASSTSGTNYEQYF.

This clonotype was seen only a few times. V is TRBV15 and J is TRBJ2-2; D is unresolved. Between the trimmed V and J ends, which lost 8 bases and 3 bases, there was a span of 4 bases. Germline assignment: CDR1 LNHNV and CDR2 YYDKDF (reference sequence). The CDR3 contains 11 residues. In DNA, the CDR3 is TGTGCCACCGAATACACCGGGGAGCTGTTTTTT. Its translation is CATEYTGELFF.

This clonotype was observed a handful of times. V usage is TRBV29-1 and J usage is TRBJ1-2; a possible D gene is TRBD1 (6 bases). Germline loops: CDR1 SQVTM, CDR2 ANQGSEA. The V end was cut by 4 bases, the J end by 7 bases, with 13 bases between. The CDR3 consists of 12 residues. The CDR3, as DNA: TGCAGCGTTGGGGCAGGGGATGCTGGCTACACCTTC. Its protein is CSVGAGDAGYTF.

The CDR3 nucleotides read TGTGCCAAGGGCCCTAGCACAGATACGCAGTATTTT. Translated, it gives CAKGPSTDTQYF. The chain combines TRBV7-9 with TRBJ2-3; unclear D gene. Germline V gene sequence: CDR1 SEHNR, CDR2 FQNEAQ (reference sequence). The ends were cut back, 10 bases at V and 0 bases at J, with 8 bases in the middle. CDR3 length: 12 residues.

This clonotype was picked up a small number of times. CDR3 in amino acids: CASSQDRGTAATEQYF. The CDR3 coding sequence is TGCGCCAGCAGCCAAGATCGGGGGACAGCCGCCACCGAGCAGTACTTC. J is TRBJ2-7 and V is TRBV4-3; TRBD1 might be the D (7 bases). Germline V lookup: CDR1 LGHNA, CDR2 YSLEER. The CDR3 has 16 amino acids. The V gene lost 0 bases and the J gene lost 6 bases, with 18 bases spanning the gap.

Of note for this clonotype: An end of the junction does not agree with germline; a read error may underlie this. The V call is TRBV7-6, the J call TRBJ1-1; a weak D match, TRBD1 (6 bases). Germline CDR1 SGHVS, CDR2 FNYEAQ. The CDR3 totals 20 residues. The CDR3, as DNA: TGTGCCAGCAGCTTAGTCGTGGCAGGGGAATGGACCCGGGCGGACACTGAAGCTCTCTTT. Residues: CASSLVVAGEWTRADTEALF.

This clonotype occurred a few times. V is TRBV28 and J is TRBJ2-1; 12 nucleotides align to TRBD2. In germline, CDR1 is MDHEN, CDR2 SYDVKM. CDR3 length: 19 amino acids. V dropped 7 bases and J dropped 1; count of bases not matched to a gene: 14. The CDR3 DNA reads as TGTGCCAGCACAAGCGAGGGGCTAGCGGGAGGGCTTTCCTACAATGAGCAGTTCTTC. Amino acid sequence: CASTSEGLAGGLSYNEQFF.